These 27 T cell receptor beta chains share one sample of origin, sequenced in a study of CD4 and CD8 cells across lung adenocarcinoma regions. TCRdb processed the PCR reads anew with MiXCR; each CDR3 protein has one entry. Of about 25,000 distinct CDR3 sequences listed, approximately 50% are singletons. The sample was CD8+ T cells from the center of a lung tumor. These receptors all stem from a male donor with lung adenocarcinoma. The CD4 and CD8 labels of this study may be unreliable.

This chain connects TRBV6-1 to TRBJ2-3; weak D call: TRBD1 (6 bases). The last part of the DNA fits TRBJ2-7 better; the J call may be wrong. This CDR3 spans 12 amino acids. CDR1 MNHNS and CDR2 SASEGT come from the germline V gene. The CDR3 reads CASSGTENTQYF. The CDR3 region has the DNA TGTGCCAGCAGTGGGACAGAGAATACGCAGTACTTC.

The chain links TRBV27 to TRBJ2-3; a possible D gene is TRBD1 (6 bases). Germline V gene sequence: CDR1 MNHEY, CDR2 SMNVEV (reference sequence). With 6 bases removed from V and 0 bases from J, the gap between germline ends came to 10 bases. The CDR3 consists of 14 residues. CDR3 nucleotides: TGTGCCAGCAGACGGACAGCCAGCACAGATACGCAGTATTTT. This gives the protein CASRRTASTDTQYF.

The rearrangement links TRBV6-1 to TRBJ2-3; 9 bases agree with TRBD2. Germline CDR1 and CDR2: MNHNS and SASEGT. Trimming took 8 bases from V and 5 from J; bases not matched to a gene: 14. This CDR3 is 16 amino acids long. The CDR3 DNA reads as TGTGCCAGCGGGGGGCGGGGGGGCGGTGACCAAGATACGCAGTATTTT. Its protein is CASGGRGGGDQDTQYF.

The chain carries TRBV6-1 and TRBJ2-5; D not certain. The J call may be in error: the DNA end matches TRBJ2-7 better. Germline V gene sequence: CDR1 MNHNS, CDR2 SASEGT. The CDR3 loop spans 12 amino acids. CDR3 region: CASSDFGYEQYF. The CDR3 coding sequence is TGTGCCAGCAGTGATTTCGGGTACGAGCAGTACTTC.

This sequence joins TRBV27 and TRBJ2-5; 8 nucleotides line up with TRBD1. TRBJ2-7 matches the DNA end more closely, so the J call is doubtful. CDR3 size: 14 residues. From germline, CDR1 is MNHEY and CDR2 SMNVEV (reference sequence). The CDR3 region has the DNA TGTGCCAGCAGTCCCGGACAGGGACTCTACGAGCAGTACTTC. Protein: CASSPGQGLYEQYF.

This clonotype was picked up many times. The J gene is TRBJ2-1, the V gene TRBV5-5, with a possible D match to TRBD1 (5 bases). The CDR3 loop spans 13 amino acids. V lost 4 bases to trimming and J lost 6 bases, with 11 bases between them. Germline V gives CDR1 SGHKS, CDR2 YYEKEE (reference sequence). CDR3 region: CASSVGVINEQFF. CDR3 in DNA: TGTGCCAGCAGCGTAGGGGTTATCAATGAGCAGTTCTTC.

The chain combines TRBV7-2 with TRBJ2-7, with 7 positions matching TRBD1. CDR1 SGHTA and CDR2 FQGNSA come from the germline V gene. This CDR3 is built from 15 residues. Trimming took 5 bases from V and 5 from J; bases not matched to a gene: 12. The CDR3 bases are TGTGCCAGCAGCGTCGAGACAGGGTGGTCTCACGAGCAGTACTTC. Protein product: CASSVETGWSHEQYF.

In its sample, this clonotype was seen once. Germline is not matched at one junction end, which may reflect a read error. V and J are TRBV6-5 and TRBJ2-1; 8 bases are shared with TRBD2. Per germline, CDR1 MNHEY and CDR2 SVGAGI. The CDR3 consists of 16 residues. CDR3 sequence (DNA): TGTGCCAGCAGTTACGCCGGGACTAGGTTTCGCAATGCGCAGTTCTTT. This codes for CASSYAGTRFRNAQFF.

By frequency in the sample, this clonotype is medium-sized (0.01 to 0.1%). This chain joins TRBV27 and TRBJ2-3; D might be TRBD2 (6 bases). The V end was cut by 0 bases, the J end by 5 bases, with 15 bases between. Germline values: CDR1 MNHEY, CDR2 SMNVEV (reference sequence). The CDR3 runs to 16 residues. In DNA form, the CDR3 reads TGTGCCAGCAGTTTATCGTTTCGACTAGTGGTAGATACGCAGTATTTT. Translation gives CASSLSFRLVVDTQYF.

Note on this clonotype: An end of the junction differs from the germline gene, which may be a read error. The V and J genes are TRBV6-1 and TRBJ2-3; possible D gene TRBD2, 5 bases. CDR3 length: 14 amino acids. The germline V gene encodes CDR1 MNHNS and CDR2 SASEGT. The CDR3 bases are TGTGCCAGCAGTCGGAGGCCTATGCCAGAGACGCAGTATTTT. Residues: CASSRRPMPETQYF.

With regard to this clonotype: Relative to the germline gene, one junction end is altered; a read error may explain this. V and J are TRBV6-8 and TRBJ2-4; the D call may be TRBD1 or TRBD2 (5 bases each). The DNA end is more similar to TRBJ2-3, so the J call may be wrong. Germline CDR1 reads MNHGY; CDR2 reads SAAAGT. This CDR3 has 14 amino acids. The CDR3 is CGSTGQRAKDMQYF. The CDR3, as DNA: TGCGGCAGCACGGGGCAGCGAGCCAAAGACATGCAGTATTTT.

This chain connects TRBV2 to TRBJ2-3; 11 positions agree with TRBD2. V lost 6 bases, J lost 11 bases, and 10 bases stayed unmatched. CDR1 and CDR2 (germline): SNHLY, FYNNEI. This CDR3 spans 14 amino acids. The CDR3, as DNA: TGTGCCAGCAGCGGACTAGCGGGCCGCTACGAGCAGTATTTT. Residues: CASSGLAGRYEQYF.

The chain combines TRBV9 with TRBJ2-1, with D perhaps matching TRBD1 (6 bases). Trimming shortened V by 0 bases and J by 2 bases, and 9 bases separated the two germline ends. From germline, CDR1 is SGDLS and CDR2 YYNGEE. The CDR3 is 15 amino acids. The CDR3 is CASSVDGTPYNEQFF. The CDR3 coding sequence is TGTGCCAGCAGCGTAGACGGGACACCCTACAATGAGCAGTTCTTC.

This clonotype was seen repeatedly, ten times or more. The chain recombines TRBV6-1 with TRBJ2-1, with 10 bases that match TRBD2. Germline assignment: CDR1 MNHNS and CDR2 SASEGT. After removal of 6 bases from V and 3 bases from J, the junction contained 2 bases not matched to a gene. The CDR3 length is 14 residues. Written as DNA, the CDR3 is TGTGCCAGCAGCGTAGCGGGGGGCTACAATGAGCAGTTCTTC. This gives the protein CASSVAGGYNEQFF.

This rearrangement joins TRBV24-1 to TRBJ2-1; the D gene is possibly TRBD1 (6 bases). The J call may be wrong; the DNA end is better matched by TRBJ2-5. The CDR3 is 15 amino acids. Germline lookup yields CDR1 KGHDR and CDR2 SFDVKD. This CDR3 reads CATSDPGQQRETQYF. CDR3 DNA: TGTGCCACCAGTGACCCAGGACAGCAAAGGGAGACCCAGTACTTC.

This clonotype came up a few times. V gene TRBV25-1 combines with J gene TRBJ2-2; D uncertain. The CDR3 has 13 residues. In germline, CDR1 is MGHDK, CDR2 SYGVNS. Trimming left V 4 bases short and J 5 bases short, with 8 bases between. CDR3 sequence: CASSVLGTGELFF. The CDR3 DNA sequence: TGTGCCAGCAGTGTATTGGGAACCGGGGAGCTGTTTTTT.

This clonotype came up a few times. The V call is TRBV12-3 or TRBV12-4, the J call TRBJ2-1; 11 bases align to TRBD2. The J call is in doubt because the DNA end fits TRBJ2-7 better. The CDR3 contains 14 residues. CDR3 in amino acids: CASSWLAGGPKQYF. CDR3 nucleotides: TGTGCCAGCAGTTGGTTAGCGGGAGGGCCCAAGCAGTACTTC.

Comments on this clonotype: At one of its ends the junction is not consistent with the germline gene, which may arise from a read error. The V gene is TRBV25-1, the J gene TRBJ2-3; tentative D call: TRBD1 (7 bases). The germline CDR1 and CDR2 sequences are MGHDK and SYGVNS. CDR3 length: 15 residues. The CDR3 nucleotides read TGTGGCAGGGGGGACGGCGGGCGGGACCAAGATACGCAGTATTTC. It is translated as CGRGDGGRDQDTQYF.

Concerning this clonotype: Possible read error: a much larger clone is one base away. V gene TRBV6-1 combines with J gene TRBJ2-4, with D maybe TRBD2 (5 bases). Germline lookup yields CDR1 MNHNS and CDR2 SASEGT. The CDR3 contains 13 residues. V lost 4 bases and J lost 13, with 17 bases in between. Here the CDR3 DNA reads TGTGCCAGCAGTGCCTCCACTAGAAATGAGCAGTACTTC. Translation gives CASSASTRNEQYF.

This clonotype showed up many times. This chain joins TRBV10-3 and TRBJ1-1; D may be TRBD1 (6 bases). Trimming stripped 6 bases from V and 6 bases from J, with 17 bases between. Germline V gene lookup returns CDR1 ENHRY and CDR2 SYGVKD. The CDR3 loop spans 14 amino acids. The CDR3 region has the DNA TGTGCCATCAGCCCTAGTACAGGGCTGCCTGAAGCTTTCTTT. Protein product: CAISPSTGLPEAFF.

This clonotype has at least ten counts. Just one base apart from a much larger clone, this may be a read error. The chain uses TRBV27 and TRBJ2-1; 9 bases are shared with TRBD2. The DNA end is a closer match to TRBJ2-7, so the J assignment may be wrong. The CDR3 totals 16 residues. The V gene's germline CDR1 is MNHEY and CDR2 SMNVEV (reference sequence). Written as DNA, the CDR3 is TGTGCCAGCAGTTTATCACTAGCGGGTATGATGAATGAGCAGTACTTC. Translating it yields CASSLSLAGMMNEQYF.

In the case of this clonotype: This may stem from a read error, because a much larger clone lies one nucleotide away. V usage is TRBV27 and J usage is TRBJ2-5; D may be TRBD1 (6 bases). Germline V gene lookup returns CDR1 MNHEY and CDR2 SMNVEV (reference sequence). The CDR3 has 15 amino acids. The V end was cut by 4 bases, the J end by 2 bases, with 14 bases between. Here the CDR3 reads CASSSFMGAQETQYF. CDR3 sequence (DNA): TGTGCCAGCAGTTCCTTCATGGGGGCACAAGAGACCCAGTACTTC.

The V call is TRBV4-1, the J call TRBJ2-1; D not resolved. The J call may be incorrect, as the DNA end agrees better with TRBJ2-7. Germline loops: CDR1 MGHRA, CDR2 YSYEKL. The CDR3 has 13 residues. The CDR3 protein is CASSRSLSYEQYF. CDR3 in DNA: TGCGCCAGCAGCCGGAGCCTCTCCTACGAGCAGTACTTC.

The rearrangement links TRBV6-1 to TRBJ2-4; possibly TRBD1 or TRBD2 for D (5 bases each). Deletions cut 4 bases from V and 13 bases from J, with 23 bases between. The germline CDR1 and CDR2 sequences are MNHNS and SASEGT. The CDR3 has 15 amino acids. DNA of the CDR3: TGTGCCAGCAGTGCGGGGCAGCGAGCCAAAGACACGCAGTACTTC. It translates to CASSAGQRAKDTQYF.

This clonotype was found many times. The chain recombines TRBV6-6 with TRBJ2-3, with D tentatively TRBD2 (6 bases). This CDR3 has 15 amino acids. The V gene lost 2 bases and the J gene lost 0 bases, with 9 bases spanning the gap. CDR1 is MNHNY, CDR2 SVGAGI, per germline (reference sequence). The CDR3 region is CASSYVAGSTDTQYF. CDR3 nucleotides: TGTGCCAGCAGTTACGTTGCGGGAAGCACAGATACGCAGTATTTT.

This sequence joins TRBV6-1 and TRBJ1-1, with D perhaps TRBD1 (5 bases). Trimming took 2 bases from V and 4 from J, leaving 11 bases between them. In germline, CDR1 is MNHNS, CDR2 SASEGT. CDR3 length: 14 residues. The chain's CDR3 is CASSEIWGRTEAFF. DNA for the CDR3: TGTGCCAGCAGTGAAATCTGGGGCCGCACTGAAGCTTTCTTT.

CDR3 sequence reads: CAISDVEEGSLAETQYF. CDR3 sequence (DNA): TGTGCCATCAGTGACGTCGAGGAGGGTAGCTTAGCAGAGACCCAGTACTTC. J is TRBJ2-5 and V is TRBV10-3, with TRBD2 as a possible D gene (6 bases). CDR3 size: 17 residues. Germline V CDR1 and CDR2: ENHRY, SYGVKD. V was pared by 3 bases and J by 4 bases, with 21 bases between.